This paragraph reports one T cell receptor (beta chain). This entry is derived from a study of CD8 T cells in Susac syndrome. With random hexamers, reverse transcription was performed on 0.5 to 1 ug of RNA. The amplification used immunoSEQ multiplex PCR on TCR beta CDR3; it spanned 54 Vbeta and 13 Jbeta. One entry per CDR3 protein, called by TCRdb with MiXCR from the immunoSEQ multiplex PCR reads. The sample includes 150,000 to 200,000 distinct CDR3 sequences, 80% to 95% of them seen just once. V was trimmed by 0 bases and J by 7 bases, leaving 15 bases between them. The CDR3 extends over 15 amino acids. Germline loops: CDR1 LNHDA, CDR2 SQIVND (reference sequence).

The sample consisted of CD4+ T cells from PBMCs. The chain joins TRBV19 to TRBJ1-2, with a possible D match to TRBD1 (5 bases). This TCR derives from a human donor in good health. CDR3 sequence: CASSIDPDILAGYTF. For the CDR3, the DNA is TGTGCCAGTAGTATAGATCCGGACATCCTAGCTGGCTACACCTTC.